The T cell receptor beta chain described here comes from a study of blood T cell repertoires in COVID-19 (dated by TCRdb to 2019 to 2021). Regarding the study in general: Samples covering the acute and convalescent phases of COVID-19 were provided by collaborators in the United States, Italy and Spain. The prospective study material was composed of cDNA or gDNA derived from T cells, B-cell-depleted T cells, or PBMCs. Subjects who had been exposed to COVID-19, were actively infected with it, or had recovered from it provided the deeply sampled blood TCRbeta repertoires that made up the dataset. A freely available public database, intended as a resource for researchers studying the immune response to SARS-CoV-2, is where the repertoires were released. The samples were drawn from the first 160 participants of the ongoing ImmuneRACE study and from 950 to 1,500 subjects provided by 6 global collaborators. A de-identified subject ID, COVID-19 status, age in years and sex were almost always included in the sample metadata. Where available, HLA class I and class II types were taken from metadata supplied by the sample provider and were not determined by assay-based typing.

Whole blood was collected in K2EDTA tubes by collaborating institutions according to the institutions' own protocols. For TCRbeta analysis, collaborator samples were shipped as frozen whole blood, as isolated PBMCs, or as DNA extracted from either sample type. The immunoSEQ Assay, a bias-controlled multiplex PCR, was used to amplify TCRbeta CDR3 regions from genomic DNA. Turning to the authors' computational methods: The number of nucleated cells in each sample was estimated by amplification of reference gene primers within the assay. To quantify the absolute abundance of each unique TCRbeta CDR3 rearrangement, sequence reads were collapsed and filtered. For each sample, productive Simpson clonality was calculated as the square root of Simpson's diversity index over productive rearrangements. TCRdb provides this immuneACCESS table in a form limited to in-frame rearrangements. Some clones are lacking; in checked studies, under half of them reflect an unresolved V gene, and why the rest are absent is not known. V and J calls and clone size are those listed in that table; D and trimming were worked out from the DNA. The sample table records around 700,000 clones; 85% to 90% of these occur just once. The ten biggest clones cover under 0.3% of the sample.

Concerning this clone: No antigen is known for it. No per-base quality is available; no much larger clone lies one base away.

What the study reported, not specific to this receptor: Clinical and demographic metadata were provided uncurated, with the amount varying by source and participant.

From the cysteine through the phenylalanine, the CDR3 covers 13 amino acids. Only CDR3 DNA is held: 39 bases, read in frame from base 1. The CDR1 and CDR2 encoded by the germline V gene are WSHSY and SAAADI. The junction carries 7 bases between V and J, which are trimmed by 0 bases and 7 bases respectively. The sequencing input was peripheral blood. The clonotype was recovered from a woman aged 18 to 35 with acute or convalescent COVID-19. The chain links TRBV10-2 with TRBJ1-5; too little of a D gene remains to name it. The bases read TGCGCCAGCAGTGAGTCTTCCCGGCAGCCCCAGCATTTT. It codes for CASSESSRQPQHF.